A selection of T cell receptor beta chains follows, all from one sample in a study of shared clonotypes between healthy human individuals. Assay: immunoSEQ multiplex PCR; the TCRdb copy retains only in-frame clones and omits some. The table has approximately 720,000 clones, around 72% seen once. Sequencing input: memory CD4+ T cells sorted from blood. These receptors were collected from a woman aged 25 to 39 in good health. Both conserved end residues are part of each CDR3. Each record gives: V gene, CDR3 length, clone size, D gene, J gene, CDR3 protein, CDR3 DNA. A D gene is named only where the DNA matches it firmly. Not every row has a clone size; where given, it reads once, few, many or a size class.

V: TRBV5-1; length: 16; size: -; D: TRBD1; J: TRBJ2-5; CDR3: CASSLHGTGGGETQYF; DNA: TGCGCCAGCAGCTTGCACGGGACAGGGGGTGGAGAGACCCAGTACTTC
V: TRBV5-1; length: 12; size: -; D: -; J: TRBJ1-1; CDR3: CASSLSGTEAFF; DNA: TGCGCCAGCAGCTTGTCAGGGACTGAAGCTTTCTTT
V: TRBV7-6; length: 15; size: -; D: -; J: TRBJ2-3; CDR3: CASSAEGASTDTQYF; DNA: TGTGCCAGCAGTGCGGAGGGGGCGTCTACAGATACGCAGTATTTT
V: TRBV4-1; length: 14; size: -; D: TRBD2; J: TRBJ2-3; CDR3: CASSPRLATDTQYF; DNA: TGCGCCAGCAGCCCGAGACTAGCCACAGATACGCAGTATTTT
V: TRBV28; length: 16; size: -; D: -; J: TRBJ2-6; CDR3: CASSLHRGSGANVLTF; DNA: TGTGCCAGCAGTTTACACCGGGGGAGCGGGGCCAACGTCCTGACTTTC
V: TRBV7-2; length: 16; size: -; D: TRBD2; J: TRBJ2-1; CDR3: CASSLVGTSGRGEQFF; DNA: TGTGCCAGCAGCTTAGTCGGGACTAGCGGGAGAGGTGAGCAGTTCTTC
V: TRBV4-2; length: 16; size: many; D: -; J: TRBJ1-2; CDR3: CASSQEQDGEGYGYTF; DNA: TGTGCCAGCAGCCAAGAGCAGGACGGAGAAGGCTATGGCTACACCTTC
V: TRBV19; length: 14; size: -; D: -; J: TRBJ2-2; CDR3: CASGIERNTGELFF; DNA: TGTGCCAGCGGTATCGAGCGGAACACCGGGGAGCTGTTTTTT
V: TRBV30; length: 17; size: -; D: -; J: TRBJ1-4; CDR3: CAWTSEGGRGAQEKLFF; DNA: TGTGCCTGGACCAGCGAAGGAGGTAGGGGCGCACAAGAAAAACTGTTTTTT
V: TRBV6-5; length: 15; size: -; D: TRBD1; J: TRBJ1-2; CDR3: CASSSGTASNYGYTF; DNA: TGTGCCAGCAGCTCCGGGACAGCGTCCAACTATGGCTACACCTTC
V: TRBV5-1; length: 16; size: -; D: TRBD1; J: TRBJ2-2; CDR3: CASRSQDRVGAGELFF; DNA: TGCGCCAGCAGATCCCAAGACAGGGTAGGAGCCGGGGAGCTGTTTTTT
V: TRBV5-1; length: 15; size: -; D: TRBD1; J: TRBJ1-2; CDR3: CASSLTGTGDYGYTF; DNA: TGCGCCAGCAGCTTGACCGGGACAGGGGACTATGGCTACACCTTC
V: TRBV6-5; length: 11; size: -; D: -; J: TRBJ2-4; CDR3: CASSAQNIQYF; DNA: TGTGCCAGCAGTGCTCAAAACATTCAGTACTTC
V: TRBV19; length: 11; size: -; D: -; J: TRBJ1-2; CDR3: CASRIEAGYTF; DNA: TGTGCCAGTAGAATTGAGGCAGGGTACACCTTC
V: TRBV7-9; length: 12; size: once; D: -; J: TRBJ2-3; CDR3: CAQGVGTDTQYF; DNA: TGTGCCCAGGGAGTGGGCACAGATACGCAGTATTTT
V: TRBV27; length: 13; size: -; D: -; J: TRBJ2-7; CDR3: CASSLSRRPRSRF; DNA: TGTGCCAGCAGTTTATCCCGGCGCCCTCGCAGTCGTTTC
V: TRBV6-6; length: 16; size: -; D: -; J: TRBJ1-1; CDR3: CASRYKPGWGNTEAFF; DNA: TGTGCCAGCAGATATAAACCGGGATGGGGGAACACTGAAGCTTTCTTT
V: TRBV18; length: 15; size: many; D: TRBD2; J: TRBJ2-7; CDR3: CASSDSSGRAYEQYF; DNA: TGTGCCAGCTCAGACTCTAGCGGGAGGGCCTACGAGCAGTACTTC
V: TRBV5-1; length: 12; size: -; D: -; J: TRBJ2-7; CDR3: CASSFEGVEQYF; DNA: TGCGCCAGCAGCTTTGAGGGCGTCGAGCAGTACTTC
V: TRBV5-1; length: 14; size: -; D: -; J: TRBJ2-1; CDR3: CASSSRLPREEQFF; DNA: TGCGCCAGCAGCTCCAGACTTCCTAGAGAAGAGCAGTTCTTC
V: TRBV4-1; length: 18; size: -; D: -; J: TRBJ2-3; CDR3: CASSQDTGEAASTDTQYF; DNA: TGCGCCAGCAGCCAAGATACCGGGGAGGCTGCTAGCACAGATACGCAGTATTTT
V: TRBV15; length: 15; size: -; D: -; J: TRBJ1-1; CDR3: CATSRISGVYTEAFF; DNA: TGTGCCACCAGCAGAATATCAGGGGTCTACACTGAAGCTTTCTTT
V: TRBV28; length: 14; size: -; D: -; J: TRBJ2-2; CDR3: CASTAGLSTGELFF; DNA: TGTGCCAGCACCGCAGGGCTTAGCACCGGGGAGCTGTTTTTT
V: TRBV7-8; length: 17; size: -; D: -; J: TRBJ2-7; CDR3: CASSSRAGRLGSYEQYF; DNA: TGTGCCAGCAGCTCGCGGGCGGGACGCTTGGGCTCCTACGAGCAGTACTTC
V: TRBV7-2; length: 15; size: few; D: -; J: TRBJ1-6; CDR3: CASSLMSGAGSPLHF; DNA: TGTGCCAGCAGCTTAATGTCGGGGGCCGGTTCACCCCTCCACTTT
V: TRBV14; length: 13; size: -; D: TRBD2; J: TRBJ2-1; CDR3: CASRGSGGPTQFF; DNA: TGTGCCAGCAGGGGTAGCGGGGGGCCTACTCAGTTCTTC
V: TRBV7-9; length: 14; size: few; D: -; J: TRBJ2-3; CDR3: CASSLQEFTDTQYF; DNA: TGTGCCAGCAGCTTACAAGAATTCACAGATACGCAGTATTTT
V: TRBV20-1; length: 11; size: -; D: -; J: TRBJ1-3; CDR3: CSANLGNTIYF; DNA: TGCAGTGCTAACCTTGGAAACACCATATATTTT
V: TRBV30; length: 16; size: -; D: TRBD1; J: TRBJ2-2; CDR3: CAWSLPDRANTGELFF; DNA: TGTGCCTGGAGTCTCCCGGACAGGGCGAACACCGGGGAGCTGTTTTTT
V: TRBV7-6; length: 14; size: -; D: -; J: TRBJ1-5; CDR3: CASSLAGGNQPQHF; DNA: TGTGCCAGCAGCTTAGCTGGTGGCAATCAGCCCCAGCATTTT
V: TRBV5-1; length: 18; size: -; D: TRBD2; J: TRBJ2-2; CDR3: CASSAVPIGTTNTGELFF; DNA: TGCGCCAGCAGCGCAGTTCCGATCGGGACTACAAACACCGGGGAGCTGTTTTTT
V: TRBV15; length: 16; size: -; D: -; J: TRBJ2-7; CDR3: CATSRDQAGVAHEQYF; DNA: TGTGCCACCAGCAGAGATCAGGCAGGGGTAGCCCACGAGCAGTACTTC
V: TRBV7-8; length: 16; size: few; D: TRBD1; J: TRBJ2-2; CDR3: CASSFGTGLITGELFF; DNA: TGTGCCAGCAGCTTCGGGACAGGTCTTATCACCGGGGAGCTGTTTTTT
V: TRBV6-5; length: 12; size: -; D: -; J: TRBJ2-7; CDR3: CASSKLFDEQYF; DNA: TGTGCCAGCAGTAAACTCTTCGACGAGCAGTACTTC
V: TRBV7-8; length: 14; size: -; D: TRBD1; J: TRBJ1-4; CDR3: CASSTGQGDEKLFF; DNA: TGTGCCAGCAGCACGGGACAGGGGGATGAAAAACTGTTTTTT
V: TRBV2; length: 14; size: -; D: -; J: TRBJ1-3; CDR3: CASRPTEVRNTIYF; DNA: TGTGCCAGCAGGCCGACAGAGGTTCGAAACACCATATATTTT
V: TRBV9; length: 17; size: once; D: -; J: TRBJ2-3; CDR3: CASSSRGSSGSTDTQYF; DNA: TGTGCCAGCAGCAGCCGGGGGTCCTCCGGGTCCACAGATACGCAGTATTTT
V: TRBV19; length: 17; size: -; D: TRBD1; J: TRBJ2-1; CDR3: CASKTGGYTDSYNEQFF; DNA: TGTGCCAGTAAAACAGGGGGATATACGGACTCCTACAATGAGCAGTTCTTC
V: TRBV7-2; length: 15; size: -; D: -; J: TRBJ2-7; CDR3: CASSSRGGGTYEQYF; DNA: TGTGCCAGCAGCTCTAGGGGTGGGGGGACCTACGAGCAGTACTTC
V: TRBV6-5; length: 16; size: many; D: -; J: TRBJ2-7; CDR3: CASSSLSLANSYEQYF; DNA: TGTGCCAGCAGTTCCCTTAGTCTAGCGAACTCCTACGAGCAGTACTTC
V: TRBV4-1; length: 16; size: -; D: TRBD1; J: TRBJ2-7; CDR3: CASSPRGTGSSYEQYF; DNA: TGCGCCAGCAGCCCCCGGGGGACAGGGAGCTCCTACGAGCAGTACTTC
V: TRBV4-1; length: 15; size: -; D: -; J: TRBJ2-1; CDR3: CASSQVLAPHNEQFF; DNA: TGCGCCAGCAGCCAAGTGCTAGCGCCACACAATGAGCAGTTCTTC